This T cell receptor beta chain was sequenced for a study of read filtering for tumor transcriptome and immune sequencing. Study overall: Mean patient age was roughly 66 years, range roughly 40 to 85; 17 male, 14 female. IR-seq gave about 4.05 to 11 million TCR reads per sample; RNA-seq gave roughly 80 to 1,300.

J was trimmed by 2 bases and V by 3 bases; bases with no gene match: 8. Germline V gene sequence: CDR1 SGHRS, CDR2 YFSETQ. This CDR3 comprises 16 residues. This clonotype was seen at least ten times. The library was built from 400 ng RNA with molecular barcoded adaptors for alpha/delta and beta/gamma chains. MiXCR, run by TCRdb on the reads, gives a single entry per CDR3 protein. In the table there are 40,000 to 50,000 distinct CDR3 sequences, roughly 19% of which are singletons. The sample taken for sequencing was a population of CD138-negative cells sorted from bone marrow. The source is a donor at least 40 years old with multiple myeloma. This rearrangement joins TRBV5-1 to TRBJ1-2; TRBD1 aligns across 9 bases. The CDR3 region is CASSSSPGTGNYGYTF. CDR3 in DNA: TGCGCCAGCAGCTCAAGTCCCGGGACAGGGAACTATGGCTACACCTTC. The whole variable domain, filled in from reference TRBV5-1 and TRBJ1-2, reads KAGVTQTPRYLIKTRGQQVTLSCSPISGHRSVSWYQQTPGQGLQFLFEYFSETQRNKGNFPGRFSGRQFSNSRSEMNVSTLELGDSALYLCASSSSPGTGNYGYTFGSGTRLTVV.